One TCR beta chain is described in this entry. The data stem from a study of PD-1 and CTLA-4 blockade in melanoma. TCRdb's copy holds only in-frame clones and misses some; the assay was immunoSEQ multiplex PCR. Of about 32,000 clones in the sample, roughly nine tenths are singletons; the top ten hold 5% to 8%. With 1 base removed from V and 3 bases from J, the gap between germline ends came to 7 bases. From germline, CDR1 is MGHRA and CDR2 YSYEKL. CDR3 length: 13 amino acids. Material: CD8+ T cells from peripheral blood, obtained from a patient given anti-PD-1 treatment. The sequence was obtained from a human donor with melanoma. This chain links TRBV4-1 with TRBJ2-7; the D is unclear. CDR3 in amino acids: CASSQAPIYEQYF. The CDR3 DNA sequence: TGCGCCAGCAGCCAAGCTCCCATCTACGAGCAGTACTTC.